This T cell receptor beta chain was documented in a study of T cell responses to AZD1222 COVID-19 vaccine. The V gene's germline CDR1 is GTSNPN and CDR2 SVGIG (reference sequence). The CDR3 extends over 13 amino acids. V was pared by 1 base and J by 2 bases, with 8 bases between. Repertoires were generated with immunoSEQ multiplex PCR, while TCRdb's copy carries only in-frame clones and drops some. Found here are approximately 88,000 clones, approximately 90% of them singletons; the top ten hold more than 4.5%. The chain has TRBV30 and TRBJ2-5; D unclear. This receptor was obtained from an adult in good health. The material was peripheral blood, obtained on day 0 of AZD1222 vaccination. The CDR3 region is CAWSGSPQETQYF. CDR3 DNA: TGTGCCTGGAGTGGGTCCCCGCAAGAGACCCAGTACTTC.